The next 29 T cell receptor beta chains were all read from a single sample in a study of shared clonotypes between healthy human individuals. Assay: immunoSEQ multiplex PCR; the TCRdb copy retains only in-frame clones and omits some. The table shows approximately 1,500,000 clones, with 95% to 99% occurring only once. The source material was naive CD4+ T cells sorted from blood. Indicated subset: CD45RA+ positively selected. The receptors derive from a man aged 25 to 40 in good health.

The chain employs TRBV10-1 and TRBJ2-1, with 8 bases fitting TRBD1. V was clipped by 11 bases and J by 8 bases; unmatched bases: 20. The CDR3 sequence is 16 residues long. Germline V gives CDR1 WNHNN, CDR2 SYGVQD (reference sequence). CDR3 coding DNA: TGCGCCGCCGGAGTTGAGGACAGGGTGGAGTTCGATGAGCAGTTCTTC. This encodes CAAGVEDRVEFDEQFF.

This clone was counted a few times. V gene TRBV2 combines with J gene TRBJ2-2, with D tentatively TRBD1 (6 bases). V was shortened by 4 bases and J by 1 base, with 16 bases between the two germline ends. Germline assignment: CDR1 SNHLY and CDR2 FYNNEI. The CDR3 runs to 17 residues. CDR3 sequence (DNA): TGTGCCAGCAGTGCGAGACAGGCCTCTTTGAACACCGGGGAGCTGTTTTTT. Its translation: CASSARQASLNTGELFF.

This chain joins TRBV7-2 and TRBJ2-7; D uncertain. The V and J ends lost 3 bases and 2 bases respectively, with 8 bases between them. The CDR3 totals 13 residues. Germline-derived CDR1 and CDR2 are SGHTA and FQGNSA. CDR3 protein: CASSLGFTYEQYF. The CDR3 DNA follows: TGTGCCAGCAGCTTGGGCTTTACCTACGAGCAGTACTTC.

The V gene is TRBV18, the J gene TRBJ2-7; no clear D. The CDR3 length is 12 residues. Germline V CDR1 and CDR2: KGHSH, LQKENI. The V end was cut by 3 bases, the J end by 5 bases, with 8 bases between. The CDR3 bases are TGTGCCAGCTCACCGTCCATCCACGAGCAGTACTTC. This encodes CASSPSIHEQYF.

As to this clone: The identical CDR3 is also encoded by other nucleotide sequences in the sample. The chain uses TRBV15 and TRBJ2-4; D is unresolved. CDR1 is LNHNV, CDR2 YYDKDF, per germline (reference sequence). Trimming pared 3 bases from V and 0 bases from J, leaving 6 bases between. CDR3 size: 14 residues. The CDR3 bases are TGTGCCACCAGCAGGGACCTAGCCAAAAACATTCAGTACTTC. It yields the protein CATSRDLAKNIQYF.

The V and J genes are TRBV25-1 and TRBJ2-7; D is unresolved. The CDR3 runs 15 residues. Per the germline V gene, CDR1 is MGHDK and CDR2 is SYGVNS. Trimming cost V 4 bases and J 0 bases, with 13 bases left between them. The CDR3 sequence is CASSGRPPASYEQYF. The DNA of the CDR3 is TGTGCCAGCAGTGGCAGACCGCCTGCCTCCTACGAGCAGTACTTC.

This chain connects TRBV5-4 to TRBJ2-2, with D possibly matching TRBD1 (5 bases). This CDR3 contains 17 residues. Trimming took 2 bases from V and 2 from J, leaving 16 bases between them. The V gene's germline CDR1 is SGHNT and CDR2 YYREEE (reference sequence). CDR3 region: CASSFEASGANTGELFF. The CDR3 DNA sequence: TGTGCCAGCAGCTTCGAGGCGAGTGGGGCCAACACCGGGGAGCTGTTTTTT.

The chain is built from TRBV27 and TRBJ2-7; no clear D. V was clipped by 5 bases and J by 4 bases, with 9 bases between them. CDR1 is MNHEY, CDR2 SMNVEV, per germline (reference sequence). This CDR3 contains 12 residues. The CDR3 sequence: CASSIQQYEQYF. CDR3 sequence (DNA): TGTGCCAGCAGTATACAACAATACGAGCAGTACTTC.

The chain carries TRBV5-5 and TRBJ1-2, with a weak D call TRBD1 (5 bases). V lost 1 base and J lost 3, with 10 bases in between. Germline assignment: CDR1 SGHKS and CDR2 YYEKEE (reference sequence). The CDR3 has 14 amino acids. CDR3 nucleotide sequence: TGTGCCAGCAGCTTGAGAACAGGACACTATGGCTACACCTTC. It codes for CASSLRTGHYGYTF.

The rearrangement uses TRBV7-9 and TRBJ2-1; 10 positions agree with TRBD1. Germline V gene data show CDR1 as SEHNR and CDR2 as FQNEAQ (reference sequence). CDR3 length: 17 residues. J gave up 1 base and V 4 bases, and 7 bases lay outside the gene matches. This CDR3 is CASSYPTGGGSYNEQFF. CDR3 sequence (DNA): TGTGCCAGCAGCTACCCGACAGGGGGCGGATCCTACAATGAGCAGTTCTTC.

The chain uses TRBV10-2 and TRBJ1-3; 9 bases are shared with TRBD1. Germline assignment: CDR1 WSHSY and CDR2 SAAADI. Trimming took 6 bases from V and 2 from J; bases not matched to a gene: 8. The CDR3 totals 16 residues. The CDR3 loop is CASRDPTGGPGNTIYF. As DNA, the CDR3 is TGCGCCAGCAGAGACCCAACAGGGGGCCCTGGAAACACCATATATTTT.

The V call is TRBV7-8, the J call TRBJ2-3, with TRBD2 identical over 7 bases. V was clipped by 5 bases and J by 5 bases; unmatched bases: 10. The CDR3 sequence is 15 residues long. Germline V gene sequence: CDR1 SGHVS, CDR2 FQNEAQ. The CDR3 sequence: CASSPRGGIVDTQYF. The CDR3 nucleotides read TGTGCCAGCAGCCCCCGCGGGGGAATAGTAGATACGCAGTATTTT. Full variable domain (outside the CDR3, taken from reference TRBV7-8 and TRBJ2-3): GAGVSQSPRYKVAKRGQDVALRCDPISGHVSLFWYQQALGQGPEFLTYFQNEAQLDKSGLPSDRFFAERPEGSVSTLKIQRTQQEDSAVYLCASSPRGGIVDTQYFGPGTRLTVL.

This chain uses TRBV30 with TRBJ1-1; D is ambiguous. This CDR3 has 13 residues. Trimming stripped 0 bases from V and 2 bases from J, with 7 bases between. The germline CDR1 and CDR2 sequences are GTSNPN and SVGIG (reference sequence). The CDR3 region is CAWSVEGNTEAFF. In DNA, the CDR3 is TGTGCCTGGAGTGTGGAGGGAAACACTGAAGCTTTCTTT.

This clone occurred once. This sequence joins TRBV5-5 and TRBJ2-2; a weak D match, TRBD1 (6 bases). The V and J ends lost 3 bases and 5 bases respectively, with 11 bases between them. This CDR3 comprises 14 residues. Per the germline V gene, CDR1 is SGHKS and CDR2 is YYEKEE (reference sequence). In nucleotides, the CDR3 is TGTGCCAGCAGCTGGAACACAGGGACCGGGGAGCTGTTTTTT. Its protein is CASSWNTGTGELFF. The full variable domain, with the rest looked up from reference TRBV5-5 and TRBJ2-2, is DAGVTQSPTHLIKTRGQQVTLRCSPISGHKSVSWYQQVLGQGPQFIFQYYEKEERGRGNFPDRFSARQFPNYSSELNVNALLLGDSALYLCASSWNTGTGELFFGEGSRLTVL.

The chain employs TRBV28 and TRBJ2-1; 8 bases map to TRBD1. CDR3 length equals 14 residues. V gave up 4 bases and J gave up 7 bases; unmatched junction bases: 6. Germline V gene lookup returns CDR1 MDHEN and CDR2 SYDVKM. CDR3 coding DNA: TGTGCCAGCAGTTCAGGGGGCGCGGGGAATGAGCAGTTCTTC. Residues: CASSSGGAGNEQFF.

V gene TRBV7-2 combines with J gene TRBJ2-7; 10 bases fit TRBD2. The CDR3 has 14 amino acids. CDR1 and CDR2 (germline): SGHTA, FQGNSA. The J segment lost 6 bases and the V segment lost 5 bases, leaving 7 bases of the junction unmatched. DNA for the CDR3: TGTGCCAGCAGCCGCGTCTTAGCGGGAGGCGAGCAGTACTTC. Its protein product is CASSRVLAGGEQYF.

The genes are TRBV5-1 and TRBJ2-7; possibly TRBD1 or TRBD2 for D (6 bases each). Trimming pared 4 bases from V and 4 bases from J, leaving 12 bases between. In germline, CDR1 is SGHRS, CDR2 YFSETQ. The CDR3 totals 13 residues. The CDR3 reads CASSPGGPYEQYF. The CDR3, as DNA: TGCGCCAGCAGCCCTGGGGGGCCGTACGAGCAGTACTTC.

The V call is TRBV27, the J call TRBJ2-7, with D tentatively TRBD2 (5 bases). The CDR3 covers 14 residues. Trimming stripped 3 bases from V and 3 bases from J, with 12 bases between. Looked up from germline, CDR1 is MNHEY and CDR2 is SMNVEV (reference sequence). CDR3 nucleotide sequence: TGTGCCAGCAGTTTCTTAGCGAATAACTACGAGCAGTACTTC. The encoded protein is CASSFLANNYEQYF.

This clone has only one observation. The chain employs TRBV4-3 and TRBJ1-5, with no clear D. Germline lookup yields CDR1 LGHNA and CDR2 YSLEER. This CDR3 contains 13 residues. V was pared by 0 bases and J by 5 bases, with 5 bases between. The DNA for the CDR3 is TGCGCCAGCAGCCAAGATAATCATCAGCCCCAGCATTTT. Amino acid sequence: CASSQDNHQPQHF.

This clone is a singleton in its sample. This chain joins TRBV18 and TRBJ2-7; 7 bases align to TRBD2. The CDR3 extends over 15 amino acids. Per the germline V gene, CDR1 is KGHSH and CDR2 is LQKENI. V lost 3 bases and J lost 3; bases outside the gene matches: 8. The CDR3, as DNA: TGTGCCAGCTCACCCCGACTAGCTTTAGACTACGAGCAGTACTTC. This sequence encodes CASSPRLALDYEQYF.

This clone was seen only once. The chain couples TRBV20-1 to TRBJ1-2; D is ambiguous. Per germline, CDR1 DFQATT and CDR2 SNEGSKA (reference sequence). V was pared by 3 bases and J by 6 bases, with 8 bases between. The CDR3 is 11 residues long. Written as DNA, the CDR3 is TGCAGTGCTAGCCCCACGGATGGCTACACCTTC. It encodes CSASPTDGYTF.

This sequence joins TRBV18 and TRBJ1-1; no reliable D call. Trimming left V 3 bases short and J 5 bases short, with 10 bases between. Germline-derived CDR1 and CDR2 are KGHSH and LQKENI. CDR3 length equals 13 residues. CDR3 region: CASSPRSSTEAFF. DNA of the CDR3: TGTGCCAGCTCACCGCGGAGCAGTACTGAAGCTTTCTTT.

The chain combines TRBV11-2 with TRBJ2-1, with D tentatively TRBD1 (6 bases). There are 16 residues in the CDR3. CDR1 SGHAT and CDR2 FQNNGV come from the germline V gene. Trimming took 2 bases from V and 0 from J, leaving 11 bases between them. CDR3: CASSLWGRGSYNEQFF. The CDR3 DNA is TGTGCCAGCAGCTTATGGGGCAGGGGCTCCTACAATGAGCAGTTCTTC.

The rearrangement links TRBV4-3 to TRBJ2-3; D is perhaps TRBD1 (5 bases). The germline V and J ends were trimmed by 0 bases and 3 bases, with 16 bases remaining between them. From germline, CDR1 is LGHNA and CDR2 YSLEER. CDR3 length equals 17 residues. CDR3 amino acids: CASSQESMGLGTDTQYF. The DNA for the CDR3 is TGCGCCAGCAGCCAAGAGAGTATGGGGCTTGGGACAGATACGCAGTATTTT.

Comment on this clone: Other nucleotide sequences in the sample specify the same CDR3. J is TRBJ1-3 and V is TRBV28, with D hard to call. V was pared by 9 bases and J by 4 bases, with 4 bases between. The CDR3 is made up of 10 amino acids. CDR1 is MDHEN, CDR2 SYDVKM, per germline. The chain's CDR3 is CASGGNTIYF. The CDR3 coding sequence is TGTGCCAGTGGGGGAAACACCATATATTTT.

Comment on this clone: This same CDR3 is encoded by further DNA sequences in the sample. The DNA for the CDR3 is TGTGCCAGCAGCTTAAGAGGGAACACTGAAGCTTTCTTT. Its translation is CASSLRGNTEAFF. The gene calls are TRBV11-3 and TRBJ1-1; D not certain. Trimming removed 2 bases at V and 1 base at J, with 5 bases between. CDR1 is SGHNT, CDR2 YENEEA, per germline. There are 13 residues in the CDR3.

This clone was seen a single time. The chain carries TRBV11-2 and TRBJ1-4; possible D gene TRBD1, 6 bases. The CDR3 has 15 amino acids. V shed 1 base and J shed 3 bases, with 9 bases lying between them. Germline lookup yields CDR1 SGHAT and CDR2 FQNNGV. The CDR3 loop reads CASSLVGAPNEKLFF. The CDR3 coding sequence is TGTGCCAGCAGCTTAGTGGGGGCGCCTAATGAAAAACTGTTTTTT.

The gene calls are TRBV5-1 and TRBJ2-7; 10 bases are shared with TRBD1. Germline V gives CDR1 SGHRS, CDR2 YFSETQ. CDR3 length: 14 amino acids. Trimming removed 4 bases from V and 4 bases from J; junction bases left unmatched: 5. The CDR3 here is CASSEPGQGYEQYF. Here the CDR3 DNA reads TGCGCCAGCAGCGAACCGGGACAGGGGTACGAGCAGTACTTC. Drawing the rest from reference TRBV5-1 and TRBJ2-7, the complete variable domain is KAGVTQTPRYLIKTRGQQVTLSCSPISGHRSVSWYQQTPGQGLQFLFEYFSETQRNKGNFPGRFSGRQFSNSRSEMNVSTLELGDSALYLCASSEPGQGYEQYFGPGTRLTVT.

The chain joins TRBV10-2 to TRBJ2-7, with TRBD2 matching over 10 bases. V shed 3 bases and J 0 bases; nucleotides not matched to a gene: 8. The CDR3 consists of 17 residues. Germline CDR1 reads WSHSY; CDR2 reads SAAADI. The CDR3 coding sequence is TGCGCCAGCAGTGAAATCCTAGCGGGAGACCACTCCTACGAGCAGTACTTC. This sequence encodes CASSEILAGDHSYEQYF.